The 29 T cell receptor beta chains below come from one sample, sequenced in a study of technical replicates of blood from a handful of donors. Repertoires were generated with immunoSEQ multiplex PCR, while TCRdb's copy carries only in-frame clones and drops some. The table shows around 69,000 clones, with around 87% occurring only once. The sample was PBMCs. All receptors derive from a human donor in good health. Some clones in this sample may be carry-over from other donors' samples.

CDR3 in DNA: TGTGCCAGCAGCTTAGGCGGCACCTCTGGAAACACCATATATTTT. Translation: CASSLGGTSGNTIYF. This sequence joins TRBV7-2 and TRBJ1-3; D call uncertain. Germline CDR1 reads SGHTA; CDR2 reads FQGNSA. The CDR3 consists of 15 residues. Trimming left V 1 base short and J 0 bases short, with 7 bases between. The whole variable domain, filled in from reference TRBV7-2 and TRBJ1-3, reads GAGVSQSPSNKVTEKGKDVELRCDPISGHTALYWYRQSLGQGLEFLIYFQGNSAPDKSGLPSDRFSAERTGGSVSTLTIQRTQQEDSAVYLCASSLGGTSGNTIYFGEGSWLTVV.

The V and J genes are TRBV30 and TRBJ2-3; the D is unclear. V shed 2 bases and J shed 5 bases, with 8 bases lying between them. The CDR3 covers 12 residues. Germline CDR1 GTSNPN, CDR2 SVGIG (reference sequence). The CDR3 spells CAWSSTEDTQYF. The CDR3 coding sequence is TGTGCCTGGAGTTCGACTGAAGATACGCAGTATTTT.

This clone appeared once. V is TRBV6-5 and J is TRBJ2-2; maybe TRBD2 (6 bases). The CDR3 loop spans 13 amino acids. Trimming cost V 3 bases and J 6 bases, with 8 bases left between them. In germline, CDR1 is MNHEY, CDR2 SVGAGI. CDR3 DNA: TGTGCCAGCAGTTATCCGGGGGCCGGGGAGCTGTTTTTT. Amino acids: CASSYPGAGELFF.

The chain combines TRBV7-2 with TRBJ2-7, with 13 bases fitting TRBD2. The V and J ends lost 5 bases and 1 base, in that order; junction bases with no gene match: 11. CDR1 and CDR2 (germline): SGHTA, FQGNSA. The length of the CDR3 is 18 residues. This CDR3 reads CASSPRGLAGYPSYEQYF. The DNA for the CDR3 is TGTGCCAGCAGCCCTAGGGGACTAGCGGGATACCCTTCCTACGAGCAGTACTTC.

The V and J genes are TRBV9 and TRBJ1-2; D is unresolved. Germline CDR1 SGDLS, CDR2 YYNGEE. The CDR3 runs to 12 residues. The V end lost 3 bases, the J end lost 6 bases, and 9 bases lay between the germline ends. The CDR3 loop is CASSGDTDGYTF. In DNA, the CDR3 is TGTGCCAGCAGCGGTGACACAGATGGCTACACCTTC.

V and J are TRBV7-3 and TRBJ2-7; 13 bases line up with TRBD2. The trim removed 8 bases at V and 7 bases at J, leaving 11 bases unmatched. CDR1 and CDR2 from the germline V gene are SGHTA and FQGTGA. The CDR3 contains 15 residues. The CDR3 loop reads CASAKPGLAGSEQYF. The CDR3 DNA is TGTGCCAGCGCAAAGCCGGGACTAGCGGGATCTGAGCAGTACTTC. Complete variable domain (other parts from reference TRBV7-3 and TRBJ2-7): GAGVSQTPSNKVTEKGKYVELRCDPISGHTALYWYRQSLGQGPEFLIYFQGTGAADDSGLPNDRFFAVRPEGSVSTLKIQRTERGDSAVYLCASAKPGLAGSEQYFGPGTRLTVT.

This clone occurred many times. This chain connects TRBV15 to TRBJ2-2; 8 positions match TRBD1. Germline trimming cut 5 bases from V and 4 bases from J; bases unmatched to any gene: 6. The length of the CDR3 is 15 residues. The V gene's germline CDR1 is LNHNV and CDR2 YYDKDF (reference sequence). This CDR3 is CATSGGQETTGELFF. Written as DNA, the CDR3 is TGTGCCACCAGCGGGGGACAGGAGACCACCGGGGAGCTGTTTTTT.

The CDR3 DNA sequence: TGCAGCGTTGATACTAGCGGGGCCTCCTACAATGAGCAGTTCTTC. Translated: CSVDTSGASYNEQFF. The V gene is TRBV29-1, the J gene TRBJ2-1, with TRBD2 identical over 10 bases. V gave up 3 bases and J gave up 0 bases; unmatched junction bases: 2. CDR1 is SQVTM and CDR2 is ANQGSEA in the germline V gene. The length of the CDR3 is 15 residues.

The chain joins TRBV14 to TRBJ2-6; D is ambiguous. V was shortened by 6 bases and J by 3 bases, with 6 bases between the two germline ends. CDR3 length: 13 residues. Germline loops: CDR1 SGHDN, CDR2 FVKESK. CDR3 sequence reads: CASSLSGANVLTF. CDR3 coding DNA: TGTGCCAGCAGTTTGAGTGGGGCCAACGTCCTGACTTTC.

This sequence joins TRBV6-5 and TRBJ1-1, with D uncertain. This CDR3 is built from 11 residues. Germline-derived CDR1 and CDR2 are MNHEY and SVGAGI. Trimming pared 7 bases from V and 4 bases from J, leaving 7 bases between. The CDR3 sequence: CASKFGTEAFF. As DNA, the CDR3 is TGTGCCAGCAAGTTCGGCACTGAAGCTTTCTTT.

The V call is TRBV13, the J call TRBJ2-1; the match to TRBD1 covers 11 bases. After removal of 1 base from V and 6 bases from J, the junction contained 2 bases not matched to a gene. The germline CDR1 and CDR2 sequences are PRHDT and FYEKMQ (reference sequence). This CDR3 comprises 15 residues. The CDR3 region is CASSLEGQGVNEQFF. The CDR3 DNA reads TGTGCCAGCAGCTTAGAGGGACAGGGGGTCAATGAGCAGTTCTTC.

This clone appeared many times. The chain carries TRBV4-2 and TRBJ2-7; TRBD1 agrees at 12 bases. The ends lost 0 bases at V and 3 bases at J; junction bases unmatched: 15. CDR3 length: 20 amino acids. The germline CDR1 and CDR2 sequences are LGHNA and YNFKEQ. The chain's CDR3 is CASSQEISLSRDRGLYEQYF. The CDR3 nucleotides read TGTGCCAGCAGCCAAGAAATCTCTCTCTCTCGGGACAGGGGGCTCTACGAGCAGTACTTC.

DNA for the CDR3: TGTGCCAGCAGCTCCGGGACAGGGCCCTATGGCTACACCTTC. Translation: CASSSGTGPYGYTF. V is TRBV7-3 and J is TRBJ1-2; the match to TRBD1 covers 9 bases. The CDR3 length is 14 residues. Trimming took 4 bases from V and 4 from J; bases not matched to a gene: 4. The germline gives CDR1 SGHTA, CDR2 FQGTGA.

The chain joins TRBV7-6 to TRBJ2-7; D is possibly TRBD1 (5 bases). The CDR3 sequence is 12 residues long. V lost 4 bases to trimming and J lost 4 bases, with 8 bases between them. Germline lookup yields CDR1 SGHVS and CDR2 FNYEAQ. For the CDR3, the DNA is TGTGCCAGCAGCTATACAGGTTACGAGCAGTACTTC. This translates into CASSYTGYEQYF.

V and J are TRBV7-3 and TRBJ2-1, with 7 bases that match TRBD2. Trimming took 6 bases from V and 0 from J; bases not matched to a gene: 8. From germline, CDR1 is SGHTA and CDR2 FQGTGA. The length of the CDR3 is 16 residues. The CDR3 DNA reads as TGTGCCAGCAGTCGGAGGGAGGGGAGCTCCTACAATGAGCAGTTCTTC. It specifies CASSRREGSSYNEQFF.

The CDR3, as DNA: TGTGCCAGCAGCTGGAATGGACAGGGGGCTAACTATGGCTACACCTTC. Translated, it gives CASSWNGQGANYGYTF. This chain links TRBV5-5 with TRBJ1-2; 10 positions agree with TRBD1. Germline V CDR1 and CDR2: SGHKS, YYEKEE (reference sequence). With 3 bases clipped from V and 0 bases from J, the junction kept 5 bases outside the gene matches. The CDR3 extends over 16 amino acids.

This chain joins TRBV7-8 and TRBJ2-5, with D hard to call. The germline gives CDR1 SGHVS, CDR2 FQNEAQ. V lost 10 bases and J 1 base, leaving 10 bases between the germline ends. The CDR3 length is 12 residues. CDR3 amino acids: CATGLGQETQYF. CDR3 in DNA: TGTGCCACTGGGCTGGGCCAAGAGACCCAGTACTTC.

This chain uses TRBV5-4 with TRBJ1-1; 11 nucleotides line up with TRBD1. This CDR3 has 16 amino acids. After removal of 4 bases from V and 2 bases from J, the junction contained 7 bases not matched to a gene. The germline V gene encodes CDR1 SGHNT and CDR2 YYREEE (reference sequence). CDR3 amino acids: CASSRDRGTVNTEAFF. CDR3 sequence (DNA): TGTGCCAGCAGCCGGGACAGGGGGACGGTAAACACTGAAGCTTTCTTT.

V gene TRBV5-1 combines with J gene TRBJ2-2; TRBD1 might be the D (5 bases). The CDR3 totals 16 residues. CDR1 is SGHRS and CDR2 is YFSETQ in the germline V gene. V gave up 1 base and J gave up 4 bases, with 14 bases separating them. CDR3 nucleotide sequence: TGCGCCAGCAGCTTGTCGCCGGAGACAGTCACCGGGGAGCTGTTTTTT. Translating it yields CASSLSPETVTGELFF.

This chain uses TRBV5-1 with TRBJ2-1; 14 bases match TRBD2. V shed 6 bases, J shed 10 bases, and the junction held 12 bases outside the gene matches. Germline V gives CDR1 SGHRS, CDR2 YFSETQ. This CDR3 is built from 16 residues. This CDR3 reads CASKMETSGRALEQFF. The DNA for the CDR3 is TGCGCCAGCAAAATGGAGACTAGCGGGAGGGCCTTGGAGCAGTTCTTC.

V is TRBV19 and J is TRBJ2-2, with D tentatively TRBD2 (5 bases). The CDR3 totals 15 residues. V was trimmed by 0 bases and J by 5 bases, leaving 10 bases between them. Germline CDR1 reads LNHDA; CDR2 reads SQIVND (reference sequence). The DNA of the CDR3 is TGTGCCAGTAGTATAGACCAACTAGGGACCGGGGAGCTGTTTTTT. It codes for CASSIDQLGTGELFF. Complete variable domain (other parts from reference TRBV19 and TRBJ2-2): DGGITQSPKYLFRKEGQNVTLSCEQNLNHDAMYWYRQDPGQGLRLIYYSQIVNDFQKGDIAEGYSVSREKKESFPLTVTSAQKNPTAFYLCASSIDQLGTGELFFGEGSRLTVL.

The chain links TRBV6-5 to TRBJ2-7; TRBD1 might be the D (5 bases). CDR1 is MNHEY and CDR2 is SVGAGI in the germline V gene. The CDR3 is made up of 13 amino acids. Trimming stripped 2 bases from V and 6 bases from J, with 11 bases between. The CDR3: CASSYGRGSEQYF. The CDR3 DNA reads TGTGCCAGCAGTTACGGAAGGGGTTCCGAGCAGTACTTC.

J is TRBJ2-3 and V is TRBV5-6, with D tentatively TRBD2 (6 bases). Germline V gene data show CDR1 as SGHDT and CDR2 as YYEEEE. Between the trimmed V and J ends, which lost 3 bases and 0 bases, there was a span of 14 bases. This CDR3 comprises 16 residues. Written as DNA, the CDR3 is TGTGCCAGCAGCTACCGGGCTAGCGTTAGCACAGATACGCAGTATTTT. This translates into CASSYRASVSTDTQYF.

The CDR3 sequence is CASSPLVLAGGDTQYF. CDR3 sequence (DNA): TGTGCCAGCAGCCCTCTGGTACTAGCGGGGGGAGATACGCAGTATTTT. This chain connects TRBV7-3 to TRBJ2-3, with TRBD2 identical over 12 bases. Germline loops: CDR1 SGHTA, CDR2 FQGTGA. CDR3 length: 16 residues. Unmatched junction bases numbered 8, after V lost 5 bases and J lost 5 bases.

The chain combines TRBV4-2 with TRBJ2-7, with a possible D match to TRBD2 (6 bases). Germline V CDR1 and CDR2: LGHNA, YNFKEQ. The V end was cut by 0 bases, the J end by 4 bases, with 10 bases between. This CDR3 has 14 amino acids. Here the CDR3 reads CASSQESGGYEQYF. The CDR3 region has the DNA TGTGCCAGCAGCCAAGAGTCTGGGGGGTACGAGCAGTACTTC.

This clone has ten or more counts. CDR3 DNA sequence: TGTGCCAGTGCTTCGGGACAGGGGCGGGTGGATACGCAGTATTTT. It yields the protein CASASGQGRVDTQYF. This chain uses TRBV7-8 with TRBJ2-3; 10 bases line up with TRBD1. This CDR3 has 15 amino acids. From germline, CDR1 is SGHVS and CDR2 FQNEAQ. After removal of 9 bases from V and 6 bases from J, the junction contained 12 bases not matched to a gene.

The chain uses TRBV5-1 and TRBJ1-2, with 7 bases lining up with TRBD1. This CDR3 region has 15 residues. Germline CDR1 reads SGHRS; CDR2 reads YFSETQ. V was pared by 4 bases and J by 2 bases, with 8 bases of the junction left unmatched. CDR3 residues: CASSEMGQTNYGYTF. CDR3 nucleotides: TGCGCCAGCAGCGAAATGGGACAGACCAACTATGGCTACACCTTC.

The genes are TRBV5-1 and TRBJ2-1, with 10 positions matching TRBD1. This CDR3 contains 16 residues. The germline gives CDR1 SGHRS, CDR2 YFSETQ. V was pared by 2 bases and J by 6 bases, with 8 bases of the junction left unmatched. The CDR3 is CASSLTTGTGVNEQFF. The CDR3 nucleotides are TGCGCCAGCAGCTTAACAACCGGGACAGGGGTCAATGAGCAGTTCTTC.

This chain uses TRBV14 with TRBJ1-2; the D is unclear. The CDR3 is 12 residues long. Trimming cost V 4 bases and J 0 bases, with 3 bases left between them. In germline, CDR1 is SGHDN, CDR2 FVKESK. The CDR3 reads CASSPSNYGYTF. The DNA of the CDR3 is TGTGCCAGCAGCCCCTCTAACTATGGCTACACCTTC.